The rows below give T cell receptor beta chains drawn from one sample of a study of CD8 T cells in Susac syndrome. TCRdb re-analysed the immunoSEQ multiplex PCR reads in MiXCR, keeping a single row per CDR3 protein. Among 200,000 to 250,000 distinct CDR3 sequences listed, approximately 92% were seen once. Sequenced sample: CD4+ T cells from PBMCs. The receptor set was obtained from a human donor with multiple sclerosis. CDR3s include the opening cysteine and the closing phenylalanine or tryptophan. Fields, in order: V gene, clone size, D gene, J gene, CDR3 protein, CDR3 DNA. A D gene is named only where the DNA matches it firmly. Where a row states a size, it is once, few, many or the class of an expanded clone; other rows omit it.

v_call: TRBV4-1; clone_size: -; d_call: TRBD2; j_call: TRBJ2-2; cdr3_aa: CASSYSGTSGISHGELFF; cdr3_nt: TGCGCCAGCAGCTACTCAGGGACTAGCGGGATCTCTCACGGGGAGCTGTTTTTT
v_call: TRBV11-2; clone_size: -; d_call: -; j_call: TRBJ2-2; cdr3_aa: CASSLVSSVMNTGELFF; cdr3_nt: TGTGCCAGCAGCTTAGTTTCTAGCGTGATGAACACCGGGGAGCTGTTTTTT
v_call: TRBV4-1; clone_size: -; d_call: TRBD2; j_call: TRBJ2-1; cdr3_aa: CASSQEPGGVYNEQFF; cdr3_nt: TGCGCCAGCAGCCAAGAGCCGGGGGGGGTTTACAATGAGCAGTTCTTC
v_call: TRBV7-8; clone_size: -; d_call: TRBD1; j_call: TRBJ1-1; cdr3_aa: CASSSLAGGDTEAFF; cdr3_nt: TGTGCCAGCAGCTCCTTAGCAGGGGGCGATACTGAAGCTTTCTTT
v_call: TRBV5-1; clone_size: -; d_call: -; j_call: TRBJ1-5; cdr3_aa: CASSLEGVGYQPQHF; cdr3_nt: TGCGCCAGCAGCTTGGAGGGGGTAGGGTATCAGCCCCAGCATTTT
v_call: TRBV29-1; clone_size: -; d_call: TRBD1; j_call: TRBJ2-2; cdr3_aa: CSVGDRNTGELFF; cdr3_nt: TGCAGCGTTGGGGACAGGAACACCGGGGAGCTGTTTTTT
v_call: TRBV6-6; clone_size: once; d_call: -; j_call: TRBJ2-5; cdr3_aa: CASGALEETQYF; cdr3_nt: TGTGCCAGCGGGGCACTTGAAGAGACCCAGTACTTC
v_call: TRBV6-5; clone_size: -; d_call: TRBD2; j_call: TRBJ2-1; cdr3_aa: CASSYRTSGTYNEQFF; cdr3_nt: TGTGCCAGCAGTTACCGCACTAGCGGGACCTACAATGAGCAGTTCTTC
v_call: TRBV29-1; clone_size: -; d_call: TRBD1; j_call: TRBJ1-2; cdr3_aa: CSVEIGDRVVGYTF; cdr3_nt: TGCAGCGTTGAAATTGGAGACAGGGTGGTTGGCTACACCTTC
v_call: TRBV11-3; clone_size: -; d_call: -; j_call: TRBJ2-3; cdr3_aa: CASSLGGRTDTQYF; cdr3_nt: TGTGCCAGCAGCTTAGGTGGCCGGACAGATACGCAGTATTTT
v_call: TRBV19; clone_size: -; d_call: -; j_call: TRBJ1-5; cdr3_aa: CASSIGVSAQHF; cdr3_nt: TGTGCCAGTAGTATTGGAGTATCCGCCCAGCATTTT
v_call: TRBV7-9; clone_size: once; d_call: -; j_call: TRBJ2-6; cdr3_aa: CASSLTQTSGANVLTF; cdr3_nt: TGTGCCAGCAGCCTTACACAGACCTCTGGGGCCAACGTCCTGACTTTC
v_call: TRBV5-1; clone_size: -; d_call: -; j_call: TRBJ2-5; cdr3_aa: CASSRVEGVNQETQYF; cdr3_nt: TGCGCCAGCAGCCGGGTTGAGGGGGTAAACCAAGAGACCCAGTACTTC
v_call: TRBV30; clone_size: -; d_call: -; j_call: TRBJ1-6; cdr3_aa: CAWSKQGSPLHF; cdr3_nt: TGTGCCTGGAGTAAGCAGGGTTCACCCCTCCACTTT
v_call: TRBV28; clone_size: -; d_call: -; j_call: TRBJ1-2; cdr3_aa: CASRISRGQGGYTF; cdr3_nt: TGTGCCAGCAGAATTTCACGGGGGCAGGGTGGCTACACCTTC
v_call: TRBV15; clone_size: -; d_call: -; j_call: TRBJ2-1; cdr3_aa: CATSRDSTSNEQFF; cdr3_nt: TGTGCCACCAGCAGAGATTCGACAAGCAATGAGCAGTTCTTC
v_call: TRBV5-4; clone_size: -; d_call: -; j_call: TRBJ2-2; cdr3_aa: CASSDRDTYTGELFF; cdr3_nt: TGTGCCAGCAGCGACCGGGACACTTATACCGGGGAGCTGTTTTTT
v_call: TRBV14; clone_size: -; d_call: -; j_call: TRBJ2-1; cdr3_aa: CASSQVASYYEQFF; cdr3_nt: TGTGCCAGCAGCCAAGTTGCTAGCTATTATGAGCAGTTCTTC
v_call: TRBV18; clone_size: -; d_call: TRBD1; j_call: TRBJ1-1; cdr3_aa: CASSQGQGDTEAFF; cdr3_nt: TGTGCCAGCTCACAAGGACAGGGGGACACTGAAGCTTTCTTT
v_call: TRBV20-1; clone_size: -; d_call: -; j_call: TRBJ2-5; cdr3_aa: CSASQEETQYF; cdr3_nt: TGCAGTGCTAGTCAGGAAGAGACCCAGTACTTC
v_call: TRBV29-1; clone_size: -; d_call: TRBD1; j_call: TRBJ1-1; cdr3_aa: CSGAIPRGLNTEAFF; cdr3_nt: TGCAGCGGCGCGATACCCAGGGGGCTGAACACTGAAGCTTTCTTT
v_call: TRBV4-1; clone_size: -; d_call: TRBD1; j_call: TRBJ1-4; cdr3_aa: CASSQEDRATTNEKLFF; cdr3_nt: TGCGCCAGCAGCCAAGAGGACAGGGCTACAACTAATGAAAAACTGTTTTTT
v_call: TRBV3-1; clone_size: -; d_call: -; j_call: TRBJ1-1; cdr3_aa: CASSQGSGQNTEAFF; cdr3_nt: TGTGCCAGCAGCCAAGGGTCCGGGCAGAACACTGAAGCTTTCTTT
v_call: TRBV4-2; clone_size: -; d_call: -; j_call: TRBJ1-1; cdr3_aa: CASSPPRGRQADAFF; cdr3_nt: TGTGCCAGCAGCCCCCCCCGGGGGAGACAGGCGGACGCTTTCTTT
v_call: TRBV30; clone_size: -; d_call: TRBD2; j_call: TRBJ2-1; cdr3_aa: CAWSVLAGGPGEQFF; cdr3_nt: TGTGCCTGGAGTGTACTCGCGGGAGGGCCAGGTGAGCAGTTCTTC
v_call: TRBV14; clone_size: -; d_call: TRBD1; j_call: TRBJ1-2; cdr3_aa: CASSRTGSYGYTF; cdr3_nt: TGTGCCAGCAGCCGGACAGGGTCGTATGGCTACACCTTC
v_call: TRBV6-1; clone_size: -; d_call: -; j_call: TRBJ2-5; cdr3_aa: CASSEVWRGETQYF; cdr3_nt: TGTGCCAGCAGTGAAGTTTGGAGGGGAGAGACCCAGTACTTC
v_call: TRBV6-5; clone_size: -; d_call: -; j_call: TRBJ1-4; cdr3_aa: CASSYVEGAINEKLFF; cdr3_nt: TGTGCCAGCAGTTACGTTGAAGGGGCTATTAATGAAAAACTGTTTTTT
v_call: TRBV11-2; clone_size: -; d_call: -; j_call: TRBJ2-7; cdr3_aa: CASSSLTLDSLFF; cdr3_nt: TGTGCCAGCAGCTCGCTGACATTGGACAGCCTTTTTTTC
v_call: TRBV5-1; clone_size: -; d_call: -; j_call: TRBJ2-1; cdr3_aa: CASSIGDWGNEQFF; cdr3_nt: TGCGCCAGCAGCATCGGGGATTGGGGCAATGAGCAGTTCTTC
v_call: TRBV5-8; clone_size: -; d_call: -; j_call: TRBJ2-6; cdr3_aa: CASSLELRGSGANVLTF; cdr3_nt: TGTGCCAGCAGCTTGGAGCTTCGAGGCTCTGGGGCCAACGTCCTGACTTTC
v_call: TRBV6-5; clone_size: -; d_call: -; j_call: TRBJ2-7; cdr3_aa: CASSDGTSYEQYF; cdr3_nt: TGTGCCAGCAGTGACGGGACATCCTACGAGCAGTACTTC
v_call: TRBV7-9; clone_size: -; d_call: TRBD1; j_call: TRBJ1-2; cdr3_aa: CASSHPTGDYTF; cdr3_nt: TGTGCCAGCAGCCACCCGACAGGGGACTACACCTTC
v_call: TRBV20-1; clone_size: -; d_call: TRBD2; j_call: TRBJ2-1; cdr3_aa: CSAGLDAREQFF; cdr3_nt: TGCAGTGCCGGACTAGACGCTCGTGAGCAGTTCTTC
v_call: TRBV5-1; clone_size: -; d_call: -; j_call: TRBJ1-1; cdr3_aa: CASSLVDSGTEAFF; cdr3_nt: TGCGCCAGCAGCTTGGTTGATTCGGGCACTGAAGCTTTCTTT
v_call: TRBV5-5; clone_size: -; d_call: -; j_call: TRBJ1-1; cdr3_aa: CASSFSSPTEAFF; cdr3_nt: TGTGCCAGCAGCTTTTCTTCCCCAACTGAAGCTTTCTTT
v_call: TRBV19; clone_size: -; d_call: -; j_call: TRBJ1-1; cdr3_aa: CASSIHRAPGAEAFF; cdr3_nt: TGTGCCAGTAGTATCCACAGGGCCCCCGGCGCTGAAGCTTTCTTT
v_call: TRBV5-1; clone_size: -; d_call: -; j_call: TRBJ2-3; cdr3_aa: CASSLTDPDTQYF; cdr3_nt: TGCGCCAGCAGCTTAACTGACCCAGATACGCAGTATTTT
v_call: TRBV7-3; clone_size: -; d_call: -; j_call: TRBJ2-3; cdr3_aa: CASSPGLSTDTQYF; cdr3_nt: TGTGCCAGCTCACCGGGACTGTCCACAGATACGCAGTATTTT
v_call: TRBV10-3; clone_size: -; d_call: TRBD1; j_call: TRBJ1-2; cdr3_aa: CAIRSTGESYGYTF; cdr3_nt: TGTGCCATCAGGTCGACAGGGGAGAGCTATGGCTACACCTTC
v_call: TRBV5-1; clone_size: -; d_call: -; j_call: TRBJ1-4; cdr3_aa: CASSLGVQKWEKLFF; cdr3_nt: TGCGCCAGCAGCTTGGGGGTGCAGAAATGGGAAAAACTGTTTTTT
v_call: TRBV18; clone_size: once; d_call: -; j_call: TRBJ1-1; cdr3_aa: CASSGDSMNTEAFF; cdr3_nt: TGTGCCAGCTCAGGCGACAGCATGAACACTGAAGCTTTCTTT
v_call: TRBV27; clone_size: -; d_call: TRBD1; j_call: TRBJ1-2; cdr3_aa: CASSGQGAQGYGYTF; cdr3_nt: TGTGCCAGCAGTGGACAGGGGGCGCAGGGCTATGGCTACACCTTC
v_call: TRBV6-5; clone_size: -; d_call: -; j_call: TRBJ2-1; cdr3_aa: CASSYSTAPAVF; cdr3_nt: TGTGCCAGCAGTTACTCGACCGCCCCGGCAGTCTTC
v_call: TRBV5-1; clone_size: -; d_call: -; j_call: TRBJ2-5; cdr3_aa: CASSLANDRETQYF; cdr3_nt: TGCGCCAGCAGCTTGGCCAACGACAGAGAGACCCAGTACTTC
v_call: TRBV14; clone_size: -; d_call: TRBD1; j_call: TRBJ2-1; cdr3_aa: CASSQEAGQGYNEQFF; cdr3_nt: TGTGCCAGCAGCCAAGAGGCGGGACAGGGGTACAATGAGCAGTTCTTC
v_call: TRBV29-1; clone_size: -; d_call: TRBD2; j_call: TRBJ2-5; cdr3_aa: CSVGLAERETQYF; cdr3_nt: TGCAGCGTTGGGCTAGCGGAGAGAGAGACCCAGTACTTC
v_call: TRBV7-9; clone_size: once; d_call: -; j_call: TRBJ2-1; cdr3_aa: CASSLVGVGPEQFF; cdr3_nt: TGTGCCAGCAGCTTAGTGGGAGTGGGGCCGGAGCAGTTCTTC
v_call: TRBV2; clone_size: -; d_call: TRBD2; j_call: TRBJ2-5; cdr3_aa: CASSQPRLAGGRGETQYF; cdr3_nt: TGTGCCAGCAGTCAGCCCAGGCTAGCGGGGGGACGCGGTGAGACCCAGTACTTC